These 19 T cell receptor beta chains originate from one sample sequenced in a study of T cells in Graves' hyperthyroidism and ophthalmopathy. Authors of the study amplified TCR beta CDR3 regions from RNA transcripts. The HTBI primer set served for first-round RT-PCR of the TCR CDR3. MiXCR, applied by TCRdb to the multiplex PCR reads, yields one record per CDR3 protein. In the table there are under 350,000 distinct CDR3 sequences, about an eighth of which are singletons. Sample: blood. The origin of the receptors is a woman aged 40 to 50 with Graves' ophthalmopathy.

The chain carries TRBV12-3 or TRBV12-4 and TRBJ2-5; 8 bases are shared with TRBD2. V lost 6 bases, J lost 3 bases, and 9 bases stayed unmatched. This CDR3 has 15 residues. CDR3 bases: TGTGCCAGCAGCCGATCTGGGACTAGAAAAGAGACCCAGTACTTC. This sequence encodes CASSRSGTRKETQYF.

This clonotype was counted many times. The rearrangement uses TRBV11-2 and TRBJ2-3; 9 nucleotides line up with TRBD2. V was pared by 10 bases and J by 2 bases, with 10 bases of the junction left unmatched. The length of the CDR3 is 15 residues. From germline, CDR1 is SGHAT and CDR2 FQNNGV. In DNA, the CDR3 is TGTGCCACCTACCCTGGGACTAGCTCCACAGATACGCAGTATTTT. Translating gives CATYPGTSSTDTQYF.

This clonotype was seen a handful of times. A junction end diverges from the germline sequence, so it may reflect a read error. V is TRBV30 and J is TRBJ1-1; 9 bases match TRBD1. The length of the CDR3 is 12 residues. The germline V gene has CDR1 GTSNPN and CDR2 SVGIG (reference sequence). Written as DNA, the CDR3 is TGTGCCGGAGACAGGGGGAAAGCTGAGGCTTTCTTT. It translates to CAGDRGKAEAFF.

The chain links TRBV7-6 to TRBJ2-2, with a weak D call TRBD1 (5 bases). The CDR3 runs 15 residues. Trimming took 6 bases from V and 7 from J, leaving 18 bases between them. The germline gives CDR1 SGHVS, CDR2 FNYEAQ. The CDR3 loop is CASSQTVIGSGELFF. Written as DNA, the CDR3 is TGTGCCAGCAGTCAGACAGTCATTGGTAGCGGGGAGCTGTTTTTT.

This clonotype was counted a few times. V and J are TRBV27 and TRBJ2-3; D remains unclear. Trimming took off 5 bases at V and 0 bases at J, with 12 bases between the two ends. CDR1 is MNHEY and CDR2 is SMNVEV in the germline V gene (reference sequence). The CDR3 consists of 15 residues. The chain's CDR3 is CASSPNPRSTDTQYF. Written as DNA, the CDR3 is TGTGCCAGCAGTCCAAATCCACGGAGCACAGATACGCAGTATTTT.

This clonotype was seen repeatedly, ten times or more. The chain carries TRBV6-1 and TRBJ1-1; D remains ambiguous. CDR1 and CDR2 from the germline V gene are MNHNS and SASEGT. V was clipped by 6 bases and J by 0 bases, with 8 bases between them. The CDR3 loop spans 13 amino acids. CDR3 protein: CASSLYMNTEAFF. The CDR3, as DNA: TGTGCCAGCAGCCTGTACATGAACACTGAAGCTTTCTTT.

This chain uses TRBV5-1 with TRBJ2-5; the D is unclear. CDR3 length equals 15 residues. Germline CDR1 is SGHRS and CDR2 is YFSETQ. V was trimmed by 0 bases and J by 2 bases, leaving 11 bases between them. DNA of the CDR3: TGCGCCAGCAGCTTGGGCCGTGGGAAACAAGAGACCCAGTACTTC. This sequence encodes CASSLGRGKQETQYF.

This clonotype was counted between two and nine times. J is TRBJ1-5 and V is TRBV2; 7 bases agree with TRBD1. V gave up 8 bases and J gave up 6 bases; unmatched junction bases: 13. CDR1 and CDR2 from the germline V gene are SNHLY and FYNNEI. The CDR3 length is 15 residues. In DNA form, the CDR3 reads TGTGCCAGCCATAACAGGGGACGGGAGGGTCAGCCCCAGCATTTT. Its translation: CASHNRGREGQPQHF. The whole variable domain, filled in from reference TRBV2 and TRBJ1-5, reads EPEVTQTPSHQVTQMGQEVILRCVPISNHLYFYWYRQILGQKVEFLVSFYNNEISEKSEIFDDQFSVERPDGSNFTLKIRSTKLEDSAMYFCASHNRGREGQPQHFGDGTRLSIL.

The chain uses TRBV5-5 and TRBJ1-1; perhaps TRBD1 as D (6 bases). Germline V gives CDR1 SGHKS, CDR2 YYEKEE (reference sequence). The CDR3 covers 14 residues. V lost 0 bases and J lost 5, with 11 bases in between. The CDR3 spells CASSLDRVWTEAFF. The CDR3, as DNA: TGTGCCAGCAGCTTGGACAGGGTGTGGACTGAAGCTTTCTTT.

This clonotype was observed a handful of times. This may be a read error, as it is one base from a much larger clone. This chain connects TRBV6-1 to TRBJ2-7; D ambiguous. The CDR3 covers 16 residues. In germline, CDR1 is MNHNS, CDR2 SASEGT. V lost 0 bases, J lost 5 bases, and 17 bases lay in between. The CDR3 loop reads CASSEALLEAIDEQYF. The CDR3 coding sequence is TGTGCCAGCAGTGAAGCGCTACTTGAGGCCATTGACGAGCAGTACTTC.

This clonotype was observed many times. The J gene is TRBJ2-5, the V gene TRBV19; 9 bases are shared with TRBD1. Germline CDR1 reads LNHDA; CDR2 reads SQIVND (reference sequence). The junction had 1 base not matched to a gene; V was cut back by 4 bases and J by 4 bases. The CDR3 loop spans 13 amino acids. CDR3 loop: CASSRDRAETQYF. The CDR3 coding sequence is TGTGCCAGTAGTAGGGACAGGGCAGAGACCCAGTACTTC.

For this clonotype: This could be a read error, since a much larger clone is one nucleotide away. J is TRBJ2-1 and V is TRBV20-1, with D perhaps matching TRBD2 (6 bases). CDR1 and CDR2 from the germline V gene are DFQATT and SNEGSKA (reference sequence). With 7 bases removed from V and 10 bases from J, the gap between germline ends came to 26 bases. The CDR3 contains 15 residues. This CDR3 is CSGDPSVAPGDEQFF. The CDR3 DNA reads as TGCAGTGGTGACCCTAGCGTCGCACCTGGCGACGAGCAGTTCTTC.

Many counts were recorded for this clonotype. The gene calls are TRBV2 and TRBJ1-6; 10 bases line up with TRBD1. Trimming took 6 bases from V and 13 from J; bases not matched to a gene: 12. CDR1 and CDR2 from the germline V gene are SNHLY and FYNNEI. The CDR3 loop spans 15 amino acids. In nucleotides, the CDR3 is TGTGCCAGCAGCGTTGGGACAGGGGTGTATTTCCCCCTCCACTTT. Translating it yields CASSVGTGVYFPLHF.

This clonotype was detected ten times or more. The chain couples TRBV29-1 to TRBJ2-5; D is uncertain. V shed 4 bases and J shed 4 bases, with 10 bases lying between them. This CDR3 region has 12 residues. Germline CDR1 SQVTM, CDR2 ANQGSEA. CDR3 sequence: CSVVSSRETQYF. The DNA for the CDR3 is TGCAGCGTTGTATCGAGCAGAGAGACCCAGTACTTC.

This clonotype was recorded at least ten times. The CDR3 region has the DNA TGTGCCAGCAGTTATGGGCAGGGGGCTTTCTCCTACAATGAGCAGTTCTTC. Translated: CASSYGQGAFSYNEQFF. The chain recombines TRBV27 with TRBJ2-1, with TRBD1 identical over 8 bases. The J segment lost 0 bases and the V segment lost 4 bases, leaving 8 bases of the junction unmatched. The CDR3 spans 17 residues. CDR1 and CDR2 (germline): MNHEY, SMNVEV (reference sequence).

On this clonotype itself: This could be a read error, since a much larger clone is one nucleotide away. The CDR3 sequence is CASSLATPYEQYF. The CDR3 DNA sequence: TGTGCCAGCAGTTTAGCGACCCCCTACGAGCAGTACTTC. The rearrangement joins TRBV28 to TRBJ2-7; D ambiguous. With 2 bases removed from V and 2 bases from J, the gap between germline ends came to 7 bases. This CDR3 contains 13 residues. Germline V CDR1 and CDR2: MDHEN, SYDVKM.

This clonotype was observed at least ten times. J is TRBJ1-2 and V is TRBV6-1; D is unclear. The CDR3 sequence is 12 residues long. Germline V gives CDR1 MNHNS, CDR2 SASEGT. Trimming pared 6 bases from V and 0 bases from J, leaving 5 bases between. As DNA, the CDR3 is TGTGCCAGCAGCAAAACTAACTATGGCTACACCTTC. Amino acid sequence: CASSKTNYGYTF.

This clonotype has ten or more counts. The rearrangement uses TRBV2 and TRBJ2-7, with 9 bases aligning to TRBD1. Germline V gives CDR1 SNHLY, CDR2 FYNNEI. CDR3 length: 15 amino acids. Germline trimming cut 6 bases from V and 2 bases from J; bases unmatched to any gene: 8. The CDR3 sequence: CASSQGQGPPYEQYF. The CDR3 DNA reads as TGTGCCAGCAGCCAAGGACAGGGGCCTCCCTACGAGCAGTACTTC.

In its sample, this clonotype was seen many times. V gene TRBV11-2 combines with J gene TRBJ1-1, with D uncertain. CDR3 length: 15 amino acids. Trimming took 2 bases from V and 2 from J, leaving 12 bases between them. CDR1 and CDR2 from the germline V gene are SGHAT and FQNNGV. CDR3 protein: CASSLSAGPNTEAFF. CDR3 coding DNA: TGTGCCAGCAGCTTATCAGCAGGCCCAAACACTGAAGCTTTCTTT.